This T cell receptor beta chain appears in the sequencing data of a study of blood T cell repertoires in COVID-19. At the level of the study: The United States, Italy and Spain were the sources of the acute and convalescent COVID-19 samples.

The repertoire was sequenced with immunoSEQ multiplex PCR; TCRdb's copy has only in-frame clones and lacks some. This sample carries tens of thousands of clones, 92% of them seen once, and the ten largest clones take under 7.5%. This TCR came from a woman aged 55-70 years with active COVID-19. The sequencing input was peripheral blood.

As DNA, the CDR3 is TGTGCCAGCAGCGTAGTGGGGACTAGCAACACCGGGGAGCTGTTTTTT. Its protein is CASSVVGTSNTGELFF. The chain combines TRBV9 with TRBJ2-2; 9 positions match TRBD2. The CDR3 is 16 residues long. J gave up 2 bases and V 0 bases, and 2 bases lay outside the gene matches. The germline gives CDR1 SGDLS, CDR2 YYNGEE.